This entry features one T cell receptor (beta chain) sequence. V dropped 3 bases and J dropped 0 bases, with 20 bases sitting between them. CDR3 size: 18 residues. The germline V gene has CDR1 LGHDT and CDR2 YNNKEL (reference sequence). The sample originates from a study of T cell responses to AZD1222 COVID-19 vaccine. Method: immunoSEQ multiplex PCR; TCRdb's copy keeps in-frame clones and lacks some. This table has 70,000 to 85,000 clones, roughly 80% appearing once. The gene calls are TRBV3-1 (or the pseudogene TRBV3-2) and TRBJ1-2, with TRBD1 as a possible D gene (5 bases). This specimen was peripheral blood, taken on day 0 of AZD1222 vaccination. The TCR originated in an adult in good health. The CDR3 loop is CASSHLGLGVKSNYGYTF. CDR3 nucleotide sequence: TGTGCCAGCAGCCACCTTGGGTTGGGGGTCAAGTCTAACTATGGCTACACCTTC.